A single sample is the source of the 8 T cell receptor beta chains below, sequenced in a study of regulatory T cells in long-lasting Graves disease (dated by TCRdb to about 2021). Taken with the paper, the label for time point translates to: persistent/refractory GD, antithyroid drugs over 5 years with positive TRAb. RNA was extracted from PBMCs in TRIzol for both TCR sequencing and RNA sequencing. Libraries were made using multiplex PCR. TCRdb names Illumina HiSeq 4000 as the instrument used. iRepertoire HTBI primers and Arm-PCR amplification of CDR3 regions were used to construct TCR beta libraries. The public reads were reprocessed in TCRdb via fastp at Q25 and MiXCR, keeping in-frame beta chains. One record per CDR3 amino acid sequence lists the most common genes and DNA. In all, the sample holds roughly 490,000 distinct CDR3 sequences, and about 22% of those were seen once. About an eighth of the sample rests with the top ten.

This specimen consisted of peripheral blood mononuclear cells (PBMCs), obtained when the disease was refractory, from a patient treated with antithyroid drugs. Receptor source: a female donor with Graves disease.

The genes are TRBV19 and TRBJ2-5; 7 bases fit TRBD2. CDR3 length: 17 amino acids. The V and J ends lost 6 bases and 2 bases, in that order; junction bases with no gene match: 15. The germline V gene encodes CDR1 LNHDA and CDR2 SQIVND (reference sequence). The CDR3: CASSRRGGNSGQETQYF. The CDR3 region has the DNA TGTGCCAGTAGCCGAAGGGGAGGGAATAGCGGGCAAGAGACCCAGTACTTC.

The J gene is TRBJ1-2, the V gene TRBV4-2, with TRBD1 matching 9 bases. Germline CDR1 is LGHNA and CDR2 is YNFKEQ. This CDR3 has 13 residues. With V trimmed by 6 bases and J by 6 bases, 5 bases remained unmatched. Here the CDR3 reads CASSRTGEDGYTF. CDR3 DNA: TGTGCCAGCAGTCGGACAGGGGAGGATGGCTACACCTTC.

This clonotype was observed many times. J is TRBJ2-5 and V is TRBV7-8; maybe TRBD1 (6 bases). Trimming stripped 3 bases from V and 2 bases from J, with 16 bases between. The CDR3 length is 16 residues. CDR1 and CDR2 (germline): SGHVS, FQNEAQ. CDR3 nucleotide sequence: TGTGCCAGCAGCTTGACGAGGACAGACCTTCAAGAGACCCAGTACTTC. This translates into CASSLTRTDLQETQYF.

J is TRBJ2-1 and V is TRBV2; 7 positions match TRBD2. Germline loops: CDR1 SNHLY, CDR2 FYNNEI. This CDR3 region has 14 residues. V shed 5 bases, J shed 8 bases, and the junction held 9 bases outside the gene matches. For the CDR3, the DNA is TGTGCCAGCAGTCAGCGGGGAACGATCGATGAGCAGTTCTTC. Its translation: CASSQRGTIDEQFF.

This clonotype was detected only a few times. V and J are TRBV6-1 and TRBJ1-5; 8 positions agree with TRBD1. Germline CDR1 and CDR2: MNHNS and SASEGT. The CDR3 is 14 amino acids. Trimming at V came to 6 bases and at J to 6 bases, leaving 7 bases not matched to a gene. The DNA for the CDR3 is TGTGCCAGCAGAACCGACAGGGGCGGTCAGCCCCAGCATTTT. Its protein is CASRTDRGGQPQHF.

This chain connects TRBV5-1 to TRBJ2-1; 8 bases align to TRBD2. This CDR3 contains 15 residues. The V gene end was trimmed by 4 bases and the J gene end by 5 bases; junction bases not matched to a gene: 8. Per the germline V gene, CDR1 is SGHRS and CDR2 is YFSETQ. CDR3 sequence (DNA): TGCGCCAGCAGCCCCCGGGAGGGCCGTGACAATGAGCAGTTCTTC. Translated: CASSPREGRDNEQFF.

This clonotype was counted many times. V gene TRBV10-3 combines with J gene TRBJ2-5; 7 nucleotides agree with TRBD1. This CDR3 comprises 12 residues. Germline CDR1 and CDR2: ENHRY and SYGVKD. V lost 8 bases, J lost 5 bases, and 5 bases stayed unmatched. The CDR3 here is CAIADRRETQYF. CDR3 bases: TGTGCCATCGCGGACAGGAGGGAGACCCAGTACTTC.

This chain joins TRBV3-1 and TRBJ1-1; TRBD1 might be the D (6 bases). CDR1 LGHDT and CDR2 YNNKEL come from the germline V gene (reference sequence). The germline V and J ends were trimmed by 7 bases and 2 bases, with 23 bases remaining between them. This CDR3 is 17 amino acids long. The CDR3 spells CASMPKGGGRANTEAFF. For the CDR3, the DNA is TGTGCCAGCATGCCAAAGGGTGGGGGGCGAGCCAACACTGAAGCTTTCTTT.